Following are 6 T cell receptor beta chains from one sample sequenced in a study of spatial heterogeneity in lung cancer. Sample time point: sample taken at primary tumor resection. The sequenced material consisted of unsorted whole RNA from tumor, nontumor lung or frozen PBMC. TCRdb called the 5' RACE reads again in MiXCR, with one record for every CDR3 protein. The sample has approximately 11,000 distinct CDR3 sequences, approximately 25% seen once. Sequencing used PBMCs, obtained at surgery. These receptors all stem from a female donor with early-stage non-small cell lung cancer.

The chain links TRBV12-3 or TRBV12-4 to TRBJ2-3; TRBD2 is a possible D gene (6 bases). The CDR3 is 11 amino acids. V gave up 5 bases and J gave up 7 bases, with 7 bases separating them. This CDR3 reads CASSREYTQYF. CDR3 nucleotides: TGTGCCAGCAGTCGGGAGTATACGCAGTATTTT.

The CDR3 coding sequence is TGTGCCAGTAGTATAGGAACGGACACTGAAGCTTTCTTT. Its protein product is CASSIGTDTEAFF. V and J are TRBV19 and TRBJ1-1, with D unclear. Germline CDR1 is LNHDA and CDR2 is SQIVND (reference sequence). The V end was cut by 1 base, the J end by 3 bases, with 6 bases between. The CDR3 consists of 13 residues.

This clonotype is medium-sized in the sample. This CDR3 reads CASSQVLDGAGAGELFF. CDR3 nucleotides: TGTGCCAGCAGCCAAGTGCTGGACGGCGCTGGCGCCGGGGAGCTGTTTTTT. The rearrangement links TRBV4-2 to TRBJ2-2; D is unclear. CDR3 length: 17 residues. Per germline, CDR1 LGHNA and CDR2 YNFKEQ. V dropped 1 base and J dropped 6 bases, with 18 bases sitting between them.

The V call is TRBV10-1, the J call TRBJ2-1; 10 bases agree with TRBD1. This CDR3 has 15 amino acids. The junction had 4 bases not matched to a gene; V was cut back by 6 bases and J by 2 bases. Germline loops: CDR1 WNHNN, CDR2 SYGVQD (reference sequence). The CDR3 loop is CASSLDRGAYNEQFF. The DNA of the CDR3 is TGCGCCAGCAGCTTGGACAGGGGGGCCTACAATGAGCAGTTCTTC.

A remark on this clonotype: A read error may be the cause here, since a much bigger clone is one base away. This chain uses TRBV19 with TRBJ1-5; 8 bases are a match to TRBD1. This CDR3 comprises 14 residues. The V gene end was trimmed by 9 bases and the J gene end by 1 base; junction bases not matched to a gene: 5. CDR1 is LNHDA, CDR2 SQIVND, per germline (reference sequence). The CDR3 DNA is TGTGCCAGCTCTGGACAGGGCAGCAATCAGCCCCAGCATTTT. Amino acid sequence: CASSGQGSNQPQHF.

This clonotype showed up just a few times. The chain recombines TRBV18 with TRBJ1-6, with D unclear. The V end was cut by 3 bases, the J end by 0 bases, with 6 bases between. The length of the CDR3 is 15 residues. Germline V gene data show CDR1 as KGHSH and CDR2 as LQKENI. CDR3 loop: CASSPDSSYNSPLHF. CDR3 coding DNA: TGTGCCAGCTCACCGGATAGCTCCTATAATTCACCCCTCCACTTT. The full variable domain, with the rest looked up from reference TRBV18 and TRBJ1-6, is NAGVMQNPRHLVRRRGQEARLRCSPMKGHSHVYWYRQLPEEGLKFMVYLQKENIIDESGMPKERFSAEFPKEGPSILRIQQVVRGDSAAYFCASSPDSSYNSPLHFGNGTRLTVT.